This passage covers 30 T cell receptor beta chains from one sample sequenced in a study of OX40 agonist ivuxolimab in advanced cancers. Produced via immunoSEQ multiplex PCR; TCRdb's table is partial and in-frame only. The sample carries 57,000 or so clones, around four fifths recorded once. The input for sequencing was CD4+ or CD8+ T cells sorted from blood, taken in a trial of the OX40 agonist ivuxolimab. The receptors here all came from an adult with an advanced solid tumor such as melanoma, head and neck, liver or kidney cancer.

This clone has just one count. This chain links TRBV7-6 with TRBJ2-1, with 7 bases aligning to TRBD2. From germline, CDR1 is SGHVS and CDR2 FNYEAQ. The V gene end was trimmed by 1 base and the J gene end by 7 bases; junction bases not matched to a gene: 1. The CDR3 sequence is 13 residues long. CDR3 loop: CASSLGLANEQFF. The CDR3 DNA sequence: TGTGCCAGCAGCTTAGGACTAGCTAATGAGCAGTTCTTC.

V usage is TRBV11-3 and J usage is TRBJ1-1; possibly TRBD1 for D (5 bases). Germline V gene lookup returns CDR1 SGHNT and CDR2 YENEEA. The V end lost 0 bases, the J end lost 3 bases, and 5 bases lay between the germline ends. The CDR3 length is 13 residues. The CDR3 DNA follows: TGTGCCAGCAGCTTAGAACAGGACACTGAAGCTTTCTTT. Translated, it gives CASSLEQDTEAFF.

With regard to this clone: One end of the junction fails to match germline, which may point to a read error. The V and J genes are TRBV19 and TRBJ1-4, with D maybe TRBD1 (5 bases). CDR1 and CDR2 from the germline V gene are LNHDA and SQIVND (reference sequence). CDR3 size: 10 residues. The DNA for the CDR3 is TGTGCCAGTAGTATAGATGGACAAATTTTT. Its protein is CASSIDGQIF.

The chain carries TRBV6-1 and TRBJ1-2; no firm D call. Per germline, CDR1 MNHNS and CDR2 SASEGT. V lost 2 bases, J lost 1 base, and 14 bases lay in between. This CDR3 has 16 residues. The CDR3 bases are TGTGCCAGCAGTGAAAGCCGGATCCAACTTAACTATGGCTACACCTTC. This codes for CASSESRIQLNYGYTF.

The chain combines TRBV2 with TRBJ2-1, with no clear D. The CDR3 loop spans 13 amino acids. Between the trimmed V and J ends, which lost 1 base and 9 bases, there was a span of 10 bases. CDR1 and CDR2 from the germline V gene are SNHLY and FYNNEI. The CDR3 here is CASSEGGWGEQFF. CDR3 nucleotide sequence: TGTGCCAGCAGTGAAGGGGGTTGGGGTGAGCAGTTCTTC.

The V and J genes are TRBV7-8 and TRBJ2-7; 8 nucleotides align to TRBD1. V dropped 1 base and J dropped 2; count of bases not matched to a gene: 4. The CDR3 runs 15 residues. Per the germline V gene, CDR1 is SGHVS and CDR2 is FQNEAQ. The CDR3 region has the DNA TGTGCCAGCAGCTTAGGACAGGGGACTGCCTACGAGCAGTACTTC. This codes for CASSLGQGTAYEQYF.

This chain uses TRBV20-1 with TRBJ1-4; possible D gene TRBD1, 5 bases. CDR3 length: 11 amino acids. Germline CDR1 and CDR2: DFQATT and SNEGSKA (reference sequence). The DNA of the CDR3 is TGCAGCGGGACTGTCAATGAAAAACTGTTTTTT. It encodes CSGTVNEKLFF.

In nucleotides, the CDR3 is TGTGCCAGTAGTATGGACAGTTACACCGGGGAGCTGTTTTTT. This encodes CASSMDSYTGELFF. V usage is TRBV19 and J usage is TRBJ2-2; the D gene is possibly TRBD1 (6 bases). The CDR3 spans 14 residues. Germline lookup yields CDR1 LNHDA and CDR2 SQIVND (reference sequence). V lost 3 bases to trimming and J lost 3 bases, with 8 bases between them. The full variable domain, with the rest looked up from reference TRBV19 and TRBJ2-2, is DGGITQSPKYLFRKEGQNVTLSCEQNLNHDAMYWYRQDPGQGLRLIYYSQIVNDFQKGDIAEGYSVSREKKESFPLTVTSAQKNPTAFYLCASSMDSYTGELFFGEGSRLTVL.

The gene calls are TRBV6-1 and TRBJ1-3; no clear D. In germline, CDR1 is MNHNS, CDR2 SASEGT. V was shortened by 2 bases and J by 6 bases, with 17 bases between the two germline ends. The CDR3 has 16 amino acids. CDR3 DNA: TGTGCCAGCAGTGAACGTGGACGGCGGCTTGTAAACACCATATATTTT. Protein: CASSERGRRLVNTIYF.

The DNA for the CDR3 is TGTGCCAGCAGCTTGGGGGGCCCCTACAATGAGCAGTTCTTC. This encodes CASSLGGPYNEQFF. The rearrangement joins TRBV5-6 to TRBJ2-1; the D gene is possibly TRBD1 (5 bases). Germline CDR1 is SGHDT and CDR2 is YYEEEE. V was clipped by 0 bases and J by 2 bases, with 6 bases between them. This CDR3 has 14 residues.

The chain carries TRBV7-2 and TRBJ2-3; D may be TRBD2 (5 bases). V was pared by 1 base and J by 6 bases, with 11 bases between. The germline V gene encodes CDR1 SGHTA and CDR2 FQGNSA. The CDR3 is 14 amino acids. This chain's CDR3 is CASSLGLAQDTQYF. Written as DNA, the CDR3 is TGTGCCAGCAGCTTAGGGTTAGCGCAGGATACGCAGTATTTT. The variable domain in full, completed from reference TRBV7-2 and TRBJ2-3, reads GAGVSQSPSNKVTEKGKDVELRCDPISGHTALYWYRQSLGQGLEFLIYFQGNSAPDKSGLPSDRFSAERTGGSVSTLTIQRTQQEDSAVYLCASSLGLAQDTQYFGPGTRLTVL.

The V gene is TRBV19, the J gene TRBJ1-4; 8 nucleotides agree with TRBD1. Germline V gene sequence: CDR1 LNHDA, CDR2 SQIVND (reference sequence). The CDR3 spans 15 residues. V lost 4 bases to trimming and J lost 11 bases; unmatched junction nucleotides: 12. The CDR3 loop is CASSTLTADREKLFF. For the CDR3, the DNA is TGTGCCAGTAGTACCCTTACCGCGGACAGGGAGAAACTGTTTTTT.

This clone was seen more than once but under ten times. The chain combines TRBV29-1 with TRBJ2-3, with TRBD1 matching 8 bases. Unmatched junction bases numbered 6, after V lost 4 bases and J lost 3 bases. The CDR3 has 14 amino acids. CDR1 and CDR2 from the germline V gene are SQVTM and ANQGSEA. The CDR3 region is CSVVRGQVTDTQYF. The DNA of the CDR3 is TGCAGCGTTGTTAGGGGACAGGTGACAGATACGCAGTATTTT.

This clone occurred a few times. The chain uses TRBV6-5 and TRBJ1-2; 12 nucleotides line up with TRBD1. V gave up 2 bases and J gave up 10 bases; unmatched junction bases: 11. Per germline, CDR1 MNHEY and CDR2 SVGAGI. The CDR3 spans 16 residues. The CDR3 here is CASSYPTGTGGEAYTF. The CDR3 region has the DNA TGTGCCAGCAGTTACCCGACCGGGACAGGGGGCGAGGCCTACACCTTC.

The chain combines TRBV5-4 with TRBJ2-3; a possible D gene is TRBD2 (6 bases). This CDR3 has 15 amino acids. Germline CDR1 and CDR2: SGHNT and YYREEE (reference sequence). V was clipped by 1 base and J by 1 base, with 10 bases between them. The CDR3 DNA follows: TGTGCCAGCAGCTTGACCGGGAGAGGCACAGATACGCAGTATTTT. This gives the protein CASSLTGRGTDTQYF.

This chain joins TRBV5-3 and TRBJ1-1; D is ambiguous. TRBV5-3 is an ORF; its function is uncertain. The length of the CDR3 is 14 residues. Trimming left V 4 bases short and J 5 bases short, with 15 bases between. The CDR3 reads CARSPLVGRTEAFF. CDR3 nucleotide sequence: TGTGCCAGAAGCCCCCTGGTCGGTCGAACTGAAGCTTTCTTT.

The chain uses TRBV5-1 and TRBJ2-1; 15 bases agree with TRBD2. This CDR3 has 17 amino acids. V gave up 4 bases and J gave up 9 bases; unmatched junction bases: 11. Per germline, CDR1 SGHRS and CDR2 YFSETQ. In DNA, the CDR3 is TGCGCCAGCAGCCCCGGACTAGCGGGAGGGCCGTGGTCTGAGCAGTTCTTC. Encoded protein: CASSPGLAGGPWSEQFF. The variable domain in full, completed from reference TRBV5-1 and TRBJ2-1, reads KAGVTQTPRYLIKTRGQQVTLSCSPISGHRSVSWYQQTPGQGLQFLFEYFSETQRNKGNFPGRFSGRQFSNSRSEMNVSTLELGDSALYLCASSPGLAGGPWSEQFFGPGTRLTVL.

The CDR3 region is CASSLRTATNTEAFF. The CDR3 nucleotides read TGTGCCAGCAGTTTAAGGACAGCTACGAACACTGAAGCTTTCTTT. The chain uses TRBV6-5 and TRBJ1-1, with D perhaps matching TRBD1 (6 bases). CDR1 is MNHEY, CDR2 SVGAGI, per germline. CDR3 length: 15 amino acids. The V and J ends lost 4 bases and 1 base respectively, with 13 bases between them.

J is TRBJ2-1 and V is TRBV5-4, with D possibly TRBD2 on 5 matching bases. The CDR3 contains 15 residues. Trimming pared 4 bases from V and 8 bases from J, leaving 19 bases between. CDR1 and CDR2 (germline): SGHNT, YYREEE (reference sequence). This CDR3 is CASSEKRLAGDEQFF. In nucleotides, the CDR3 is TGTGCCAGCAGCGAAAAGCGGCTAGCCGGCGATGAGCAGTTCTTC.

This clone appeared once. The rearrangement uses TRBV4-3 and TRBJ2-3; TRBD2 aligns across 7 bases. The CDR3 contains 19 residues. The V gene's germline CDR1 is LGHNA and CDR2 YSLEER. V lost 0 bases to trimming and J lost 0 bases; unmatched junction nucleotides: 12. The CDR3 spells CASSQDHNPGLTSTDTQYF. DNA for the CDR3: TGCGCCAGCAGCCAAGATCATAACCCGGGACTAACTAGCACAGATACGCAGTATTTT.

The CDR3 here is CASSYTGVETQYF. The CDR3 DNA reads as TGTGCCAGCAGTTACACAGGGGTTGAGACCCAGTACTTC. The genes are TRBV6-5 and TRBJ2-5; 7 bases align to TRBD1. Germline CDR1 MNHEY, CDR2 SVGAGI. The trim removed 2 bases at V and 5 bases at J, leaving 2 bases unmatched. CDR3 length equals 13 residues.

CDR3 sequence: CASSHPARAHGEKLFF. CDR3 bases: TGCGCCAGCAGTCACCCCGCGCGCGCCCATGGTGAAAAACTGTTTTTT. The V call is TRBV23-1, the J call TRBJ1-4; unclear D gene. TRBV23-1 is noted as an ORF with a role that remains uncertain. The CDR3 loop spans 16 amino acids. Trimming took 3 bases from V and 7 from J, leaving 18 bases between them.

V gene TRBV19 combines with J gene TRBJ2-7, with D possibly TRBD1 on 6 matching bases. The ends were cut back, 0 bases at V and 6 bases at J, with 12 bases in the middle. Germline V gives CDR1 LNHDA, CDR2 SQIVND (reference sequence). The length of the CDR3 is 14 residues. The CDR3 nucleotides are TGTGCCAGTAGTATAGATGAATTAGGGGGCGAGCAGTACTTC. Translated: CASSIDELGGEQYF.

V and J are TRBV25-1 and TRBJ2-2; D is possibly TRBD2 (6 bases). The V gene's germline CDR1 is MGHDK and CDR2 SYGVNS. This CDR3 has 14 amino acids. The V and J ends lost 7 bases and 3 bases respectively, with 12 bases between them. The CDR3 spells CASTVAGHTGELFF. The CDR3 DNA is TGTGCCAGCACGGTTGCGGGGCACACCGGGGAGCTGTTTTTT.

The rearrangement uses TRBV7-9 and TRBJ2-5; 9 nucleotides agree with TRBD2. The CDR3 is 15 amino acids. The germline V gene has CDR1 SEHNR and CDR2 FQNEAQ (reference sequence). Trimming took 6 bases from V and 5 from J; bases not matched to a gene: 10. The DNA of the CDR3 is TGTGCCAGCAGACCACCTTTGCGGGGGGGCGAGACCCAGTACTTC. Protein product: CASRPPLRGGETQYF.

V is TRBV7-8 and J is TRBJ2-7; maybe TRBD2 (6 bases). Trimming shortened V by 1 base and J by 3 bases, and 16 bases separated the two germline ends. Germline V gene sequence: CDR1 SGHVS, CDR2 FQNEAQ. CDR3 size: 16 residues. DNA for the CDR3: TGTGCCAGCAGCTTAGTGGCGGGGCAGCTAGTCTACGAGCAGTACTTC. Its translation: CASSLVAGQLVYEQYF. The entire variable domain, with the rest obtained from reference TRBV7-8 and TRBJ2-7, is as follows: GAGVSQSPRYKVAKRGQDVALRCDPISGHVSLFWYQQALGQGPEFLTYFQNEAQLDKSGLPSDRFFAERPEGSVSTLKIQRTQQEDSAVYLCASSLVAGQLVYEQYFGPGTRLTVT.

The chain links TRBV27 to TRBJ2-3; the D is unclear. Germline lookup yields CDR1 MNHEY and CDR2 SMNVEV (reference sequence). Trimming shortened V by 8 bases and J by 1 base, and 4 bases separated the two germline ends. The CDR3 covers 11 residues. Here the CDR3 DNA reads TGTGCCAGCTCCCGCACAGATACGCAGTATTTT. Translating gives CASSRTDTQYF.

This chain links TRBV14 with TRBJ2-7; 9 nucleotides line up with TRBD1. The CDR3 is 14 amino acids. The germline gives CDR1 SGHDN, CDR2 FVKESK. V lost 4 bases and J lost 3; bases outside the gene matches: 4. The CDR3 DNA follows: TGTGCCAGCAGCCCCCAGGGACAGGGCTACGAGCAGTACTTC. Protein sequence: CASSPQGQGYEQYF.

V and J are TRBV5-1 and TRBJ1-4; D remains ambiguous. Between the trimmed V and J ends, which lost 4 bases and 8 bases, there was a span of 18 bases. Germline V gene sequence: CDR1 SGHRS, CDR2 YFSETQ. This CDR3 has 15 residues. CDR3 residues: CASSQEVEGGEKLFF. The CDR3 DNA is TGCGCCAGCAGCCAGGAGGTAGAAGGTGGGGAAAAACTGTTTTTT.

V and J are TRBV5-6 and TRBJ2-3; D is unresolved. Germline values: CDR1 SGHDT, CDR2 YYEEEE. V shed 3 bases and J shed 2 bases, with 10 bases lying between them. CDR3 size: 14 residues. The CDR3 nucleotides read TGTGCCAGCAGCTCCCTCCTAAACACAGATACGCAGTATTTT. Its translation: CASSSLLNTDTQYF.